This record looks at one T cell receptor (beta chain) sequence and its context. The source of the sample is a study of blood T cell repertoires in COVID-19. Assay: immunoSEQ multiplex PCR; the TCRdb copy retains only in-frame clones and omits some. The table lists under 200,000 clones, roughly nine tenths of them singletons. The source of this sequence is a man aged 55 to 69 with active or convalescent COVID-19. The material sequenced was peripheral blood.

In DNA form, the CDR3 reads TGTGCCAGCAGCGTAGTCGGGGGGGCCGAAGAGACCCAGTACTTC. Residues: CASSVVGGAEETQYF. The genes are TRBV9 and TRBJ2-5; 8 nucleotides match TRBD2. In germline, CDR1 is SGDLS, CDR2 YYNGEE. CDR3 length: 15 amino acids. V shed 0 bases, J shed 3 bases, and the junction held 4 bases outside the gene matches.